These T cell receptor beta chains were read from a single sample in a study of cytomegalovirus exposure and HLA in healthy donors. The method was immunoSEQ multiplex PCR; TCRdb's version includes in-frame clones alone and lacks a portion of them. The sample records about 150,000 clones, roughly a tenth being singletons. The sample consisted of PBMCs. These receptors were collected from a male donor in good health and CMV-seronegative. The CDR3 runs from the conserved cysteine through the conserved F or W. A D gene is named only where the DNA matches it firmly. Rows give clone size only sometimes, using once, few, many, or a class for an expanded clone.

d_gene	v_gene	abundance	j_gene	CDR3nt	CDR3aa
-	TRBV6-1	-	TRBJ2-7	TGTGCCAGCCGAGTACAGGGCCCTACCTACGAGCAGTACTTC	CASRVQGPTYEQYF
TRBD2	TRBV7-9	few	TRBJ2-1	TGTGCCAGCAGCACTCTAGCGGGAGCGGGTTCCTACAATGAGCAGTTCTTC	CASSTLAGAGSYNEQFF
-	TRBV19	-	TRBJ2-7	TGTGCCAGTAGTATAGTCAGGGGGGCCTCCACCACCTACGAGCAGTACTTC	CASSIVRGASTTYEQYF
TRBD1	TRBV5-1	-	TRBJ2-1	TGCGCCAGCAGCTTGGTCCAGGGGGCAAGGAATGAGCAGTTCTTC	CASSLVQGARNEQFF
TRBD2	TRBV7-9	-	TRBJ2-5	TGTGCCAGCAGCTTAGCGGCTAGCGGGGAGACCCAGTACTTC	CASSLAASGETQYF
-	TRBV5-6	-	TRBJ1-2	TGTGCCAGCGCTTACTCCGGAGTCTACACCTTC	CASAYSGVYTF
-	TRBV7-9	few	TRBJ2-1	TGTGCCAGCAGCTTAGTAGTCGGGTACAATGAGCAGTTCTTC	CASSLVVGYNEQFF
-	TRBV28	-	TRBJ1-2	TGTGCCAGCAGTCGTAGGTTGGGGCCCGCAGTCGATTTC	CASSRRLGPAVDF
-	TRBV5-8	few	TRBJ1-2	TGTGCCAGCGGGGGACTAGACCCTACAGGGGGCTACACCTTC	CASGGLDPTGGYTF
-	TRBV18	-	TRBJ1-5	TGTGCCAGCTCAGAGGCGGTTAATCAGCCCCAGCATTTT	CASSEAVNQPQHF
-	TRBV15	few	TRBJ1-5	TGTGCCACCAGCTCCCCGGACAGCTATAGCAATCAGCCCCAGCATTTT	CATSSPDSYSNQPQHF
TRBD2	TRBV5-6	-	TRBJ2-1	TGTGCCAGCAGCCTAAAACTAGCGGGCTACAATGAGCAGTTCTTC	CASSLKLAGYNEQFF
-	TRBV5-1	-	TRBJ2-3	TGCGCCAGCAGCTTGGAAGGCACAGATACGCGGTATTTT	CASSLEGTDTRYF
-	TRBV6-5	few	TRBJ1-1	TGTGCCAGCAGCCGCCCGGGGAGGGGGACTGAAGCTTTCTTT	CASSRPGRGTEAFF
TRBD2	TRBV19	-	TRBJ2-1	TGTGCCAGTAGACAGACTAGCGGCTTCAATGAGCAGTTCTTC	CASRQTSGFNEQFF
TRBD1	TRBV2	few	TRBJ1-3	TGTGCCAGCAGCGGACAGGGTTCTAACTCTGGAAACACCATATATTTT	CASSGQGSNSGNTIYF
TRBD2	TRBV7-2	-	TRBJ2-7	TGTGCCAGCAGCTTAGAGGTCGGGACTAGGCGCGAGCAGTACTTC	CASSLEVGTRREQYF
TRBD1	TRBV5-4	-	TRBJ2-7	TGTGCCAGTTGGGACAGGCGACTGAACGAGCAGTACTTC	CASWDRRLNEQYF